This T cell receptor beta chain was sequenced in a study of T cells in Graves' hyperthyroidism and ophthalmopathy. Regarding the study as a whole: Researchers found most expanded thyroid clonotypes above 0.001 in blood as well.

Note on this clonotype: The antigen remains undetermined.

What was amplified from RNA transcripts were TCR beta CDR3 regions. HTBI primers were the set used in a first-round RT-PCR of the TCR CDR3. TCRdb reprocessed the multiplex PCR reads with MiXCR, giving one entry per CDR3 protein. The repertoire holds roughly 650,000 distinct CDR3 sequences, with approximately 15% as singletons. The sequence was obtained from a woman between 35 and 50 years old with Graves' ophthalmopathy. Sequences were obtained from blood.

The DNA of the CDR3 is TGTGCCAGCAGCGTAGGAGACGGACCCTATGGCTACACCTTC. Its protein product is CASSVGDGPYGYTF. This rearrangement joins TRBV9 to TRBJ1-2; D gene ambiguous. The ends were cut back, 0 bases at V and 4 bases at J, with 10 bases in the middle. The CDR3 extends over 14 amino acids. Germline V gives CDR1 SGDLS, CDR2 YYNGEE.